Listed here are 24 T cell receptor beta chains from one sample, sequenced in a study of CXCR3-negative and CXCR3-positive naive CD8 T cells. No antigen has been identified for these receptors. In preparing the TRB cDNA libraries, 5' RACE with UMI labels was used. Reprocessing the 5' RACE reads, TCRdb reports a single entry for every CDR3 protein and omits DNA. Across 75,000 to 100,000 distinct CDR3 sequences, the top ten clones capture approximately 0.99% of the sample. Study-wide points: Researchers report that CXCR3-positive naive cells carry more hydrophobic TRB CDR3s than CXCR3-negative naive cells.

Source material: naive CXCR3+ CD8+ T cells from blood. As for subset: CD45RO-CCR7+CD27+CD95- naive CD8+ T cells expressing CXCR3 (TNR3+). Source of these receptors: a human donor in good health. Some clones in this sample may be carry-over from other donors' samples.

J is TRBJ2-7 and V is TRBV29-1. Germline assignment: CDR1 SQVTM and CDR2 ANQGSEA. The CDR3 is made up of 12 amino acids. CDR3 in amino acids: CSVLLNDYEQYF.

V is TRBV7-3 and J is TRBJ2-3; TCRdb outputs TRBD2, but without DNA this stays unchecked. The CDR3 consists of 18 residues. The germline V gene has CDR1 SGHTA and CDR2 FQGTGA. CDR3 sequence reads: CASSLGFFGAGGADTQYF.

V is TRBV30 and J is TRBJ2-7. Germline-derived CDR1 and CDR2 are GTSNPN and SVGIG (reference sequence). The CDR3 contains 14 residues. The CDR3 spells CAWSVSFASYEQYF.

The V call is TRBV24-1, the J call TRBJ2-1. Germline V gene data show CDR1 as KGHDR and CDR2 as SFDVKD. The CDR3 length is 16 residues. CDR3 protein: CATSDFGQYSYNEQFF.

The rearrangement links TRBV7-9 to TRBJ2-1; TCRdb reports TRBD2, a call that lacks DNA to check it against. Germline lookup yields CDR1 SEHNR and CDR2 FQNEAQ (reference sequence). The CDR3 consists of 16 residues. The chain's CDR3 is CASSRQSGPNYNEQFF.

This rearrangement joins TRBV29-1 to TRBJ2-3; without DNA, the TCRdb call of TRBD1 cannot be checked. Germline V gene data show CDR1 as SQVTM and CDR2 as ANQGSEA. The CDR3 consists of 13 residues. The CDR3 sequence: CSVTWGPTDTQYF.

This chain connects TRBV7-9 to TRBJ1-2. The CDR3 totals 15 residues. Germline V lookup: CDR1 SEHNR, CDR2 FQNEAQ (reference sequence). Here the CDR3 reads CASSPDGLLAMGYTF.

The chain employs TRBV7-9 and TRBJ2-7. The CDR3 spans 12 residues. CDR1 and CDR2 (germline): SEHNR, FQNEAQ (reference sequence). CDR3 sequence reads: CASSPRGYEQYF.

The chain's CDR3 is CASSSQNTGELFF. V and J are TRBV28 and TRBJ2-2. Germline values: CDR1 MDHEN, CDR2 SYDVKM. CDR3 length equals 13 residues.

The V gene is TRBV6-5, the J gene TRBJ2-7; TCRdb proposes TRBD1, but this gene call is untestable without DNA. CDR3 length: 16 amino acids. Germline V gene sequence: CDR1 MNHEY, CDR2 SVGAGI. The CDR3 sequence: CASSQPPGRRSYEQYF.

The rearrangement joins TRBV5-1 to TRBJ2-4. Per the germline V gene, CDR1 is SGHRS and CDR2 is YFSETQ. This CDR3 spans 14 amino acids. The CDR3 is CASSFGMLADIQYF.

The chain uses TRBV10-3 and TRBJ2-7. The CDR3 is 15 residues long. Germline values: CDR1 ENHRY, CDR2 SYGVKD. This CDR3 is CAISESLESSYEQYF.

The chain is built from TRBV19 and TRBJ2-1; TCRdb indicates TRBD2, and absent DNA this call remains unverified. This CDR3 has 14 amino acids. CDR1 and CDR2 (germline): LNHDA, SQIVND (reference sequence). Here the CDR3 reads CASSTIPAGHEQFF.

The rearrangement uses TRBV24-1 and TRBJ2-1; the TCRdb D gene call, TRBD1, has no DNA to confirm it. The CDR3 sequence is 15 residues long. Germline CDR1 reads KGHDR; CDR2 reads SFDVKD. CDR3 in amino acids: CATSEARGGYNEQSF.

The rearrangement links TRBV15 to TRBJ2-2. The CDR3 spans 17 residues. Germline V gene sequence: CDR1 LNHNV, CDR2 YYDKDF (reference sequence). CDR3 protein: CATSRDRVLANTGELFF.

This chain connects TRBV6-5 to TRBJ2-1; TCRdb proposes TRBD1, but this gene call is untestable without DNA. Germline V lookup: CDR1 MNHEY, CDR2 SVGAGI. The CDR3 has 16 amino acids. CDR3 protein: CASSYSWDRAYNEQFF.

The chain combines TRBV5-1 with TRBJ1-3. Germline V gene sequence: CDR1 SGHRS, CDR2 YFSETQ. This CDR3 is 11 amino acids long. The CDR3 sequence is CASSFGNTIYF.

The genes are TRBV20-1 and TRBJ1-1. Germline CDR1 and CDR2: DFQATT and SNEGSKA (reference sequence). The CDR3 spans 14 residues. The chain's CDR3 is CSAPPPPLNTEAFF.

The genes are TRBV6-4 and TRBJ2-1. The CDR3 is 13 residues long. Germline V gene sequence: CDR1 MRHNA, CDR2 SNTAGT. CDR3 residues: CASSVTPYNEQFF.

The chain carries TRBV20-1 and TRBJ2-7; TCRdb's assignment of TRBD1 cannot be checked, as there is no DNA. The length of the CDR3 is 17 residues. Germline V gene data show CDR1 as DFQATT and CDR2 as SNEGSKA (reference sequence). The CDR3 region is CSARDLAGGGPTYEQYF.

This chain links TRBV4-2 with TRBJ1-2. This CDR3 has 16 amino acids. CDR1 is LGHNA, CDR2 YNFKEQ, per germline. CDR3 sequence: CASSQDPQPASYGYTF.

The rearrangement joins TRBV3-1 to TRBJ2-2. From germline, CDR1 is LGHDT and CDR2 YNNKEL (reference sequence). CDR3 length: 14 amino acids. The CDR3 reads CASSPRGNTGELFF.

The CDR3 is CASSSTRGAESYEQYF. The V and J genes are TRBV28 and TRBJ2-7; the D call of TRBD1 rests on TCRdb alone, since no DNA is present to check it. Germline CDR1 and CDR2: MDHEN and SYDVKM. The CDR3 loop spans 16 amino acids.

The chain employs TRBV28 and TRBJ2-1; checking the TCRdb D call of TRBD1 is not possible without DNA. The CDR3 has 14 amino acids. CDR1 is MDHEN and CDR2 is SYDVKM in the germline V gene. CDR3 residues: CASSFNTQGTEQFF.